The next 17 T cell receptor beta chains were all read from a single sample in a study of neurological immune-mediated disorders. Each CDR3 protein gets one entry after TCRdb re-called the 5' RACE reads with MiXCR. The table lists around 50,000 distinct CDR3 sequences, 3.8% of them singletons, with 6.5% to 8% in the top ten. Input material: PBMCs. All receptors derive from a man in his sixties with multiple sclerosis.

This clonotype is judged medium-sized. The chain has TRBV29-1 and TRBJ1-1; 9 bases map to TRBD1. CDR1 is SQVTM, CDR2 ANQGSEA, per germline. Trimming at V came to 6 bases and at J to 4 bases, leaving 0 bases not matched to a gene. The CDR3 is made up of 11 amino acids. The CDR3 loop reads CSVDRGTEAFF. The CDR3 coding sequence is TGCAGCGTGGACAGGGGCACTGAAGCTTTCTTT.

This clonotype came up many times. The CDR3 loop reads CASSSSRRGLQRTTIYF. CDR3 sequence (DNA): TGTGCCAGCAGCTCCTCCCGGCGGGGACTACAAAGGACCACCATATATTTT. J is TRBJ1-3 and V is TRBV7-8, with D perhaps TRBD1 (5 bases). The germline V gene encodes CDR1 SGHVS and CDR2 FQNEAQ. Trimming pared 4 bases from V and 9 bases from J, leaving 25 bases between. The CDR3 totals 17 residues.

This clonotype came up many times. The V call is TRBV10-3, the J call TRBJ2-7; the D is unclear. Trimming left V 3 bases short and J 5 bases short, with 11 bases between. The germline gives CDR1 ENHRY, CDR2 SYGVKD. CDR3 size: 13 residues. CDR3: CAISDLGTNEQYF. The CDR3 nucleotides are TGTGCCATCAGTGATCTGGGAACCAACGAGCAGTACTTC.

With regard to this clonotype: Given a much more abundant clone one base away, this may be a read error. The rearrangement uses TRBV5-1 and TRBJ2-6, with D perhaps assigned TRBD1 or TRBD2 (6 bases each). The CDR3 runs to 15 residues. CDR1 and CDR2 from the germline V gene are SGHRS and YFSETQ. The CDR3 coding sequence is TGCGCCAGCAGGGGCTGGGGGGCTGGGGCCAAAGTCCTGACTTTC. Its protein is CASRGWGAGAKVLTF.

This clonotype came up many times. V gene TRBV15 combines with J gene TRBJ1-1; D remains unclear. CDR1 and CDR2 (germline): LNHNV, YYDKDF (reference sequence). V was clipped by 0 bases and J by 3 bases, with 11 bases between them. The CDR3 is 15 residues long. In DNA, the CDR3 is TGTGCCACCAGCAGAGACCTAGGGAAGCACACTGAAGCTTTCTTT. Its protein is CATSRDLGKHTEAFF.

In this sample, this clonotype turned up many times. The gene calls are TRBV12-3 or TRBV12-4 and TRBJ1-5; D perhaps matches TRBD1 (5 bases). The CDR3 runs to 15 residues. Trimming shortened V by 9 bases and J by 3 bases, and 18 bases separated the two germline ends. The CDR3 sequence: CASKNTGTSNQPQHF. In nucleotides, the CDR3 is TGTGCCAGTAAAAATACAGGAACGTCCAATCAGCCCCAGCATTTT.

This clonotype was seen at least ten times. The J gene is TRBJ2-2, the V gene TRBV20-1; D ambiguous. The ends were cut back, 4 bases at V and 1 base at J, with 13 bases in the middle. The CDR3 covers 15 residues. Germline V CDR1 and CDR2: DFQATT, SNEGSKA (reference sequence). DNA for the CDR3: TGCAGTGCTAACTCCCCTAGACAGAACACCGGGGAGCTGTTTTTT. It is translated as CSANSPRQNTGELFF.

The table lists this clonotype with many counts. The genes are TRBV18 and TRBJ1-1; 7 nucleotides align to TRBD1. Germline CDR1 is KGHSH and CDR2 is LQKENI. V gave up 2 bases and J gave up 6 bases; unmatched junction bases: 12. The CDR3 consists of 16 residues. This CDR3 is CASSPSEQGPTAEAFF. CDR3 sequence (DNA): TGTGCCAGCTCACCAAGCGAACAGGGGCCTACTGCTGAAGCTTTCTTT.

CDR3 bases: TGCGCCAGCAGCTTGGACAGTACCAATGAGCAGTTCTTC. Encoded protein: CASSLDSTNEQFF. The chain has TRBV5-1 and TRBJ2-1; D is uncertain. Trimming pared 0 bases from V and 6 bases from J, leaving 7 bases between. The germline V gene has CDR1 SGHRS and CDR2 YFSETQ. The CDR3 consists of 13 residues.

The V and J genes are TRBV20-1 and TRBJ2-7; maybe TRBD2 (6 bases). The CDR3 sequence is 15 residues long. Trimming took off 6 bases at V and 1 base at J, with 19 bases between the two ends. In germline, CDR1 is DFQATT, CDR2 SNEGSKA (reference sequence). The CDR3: CSATPDPGESYEQYF. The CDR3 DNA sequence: TGCAGTGCGACGCCCGATCCGGGGGAGTCCTACGAGCAGTACTTC.

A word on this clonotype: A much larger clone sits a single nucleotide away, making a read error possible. CDR3 amino acids: CASTLNGGGIYEQYF. CDR3 nucleotide sequence: TGTGCCAGCACCCTCAACGGCGGGGGAATCTACGAGCAGTACTTC. This sequence joins TRBV7-9 and TRBJ2-7, with TRBD2 matching over 7 bases. V shed 7 bases, J shed 3 bases, and the junction held 12 bases outside the gene matches. The CDR3 extends over 15 amino acids. Germline V gives CDR1 SEHNR, CDR2 FQNEAQ (reference sequence).

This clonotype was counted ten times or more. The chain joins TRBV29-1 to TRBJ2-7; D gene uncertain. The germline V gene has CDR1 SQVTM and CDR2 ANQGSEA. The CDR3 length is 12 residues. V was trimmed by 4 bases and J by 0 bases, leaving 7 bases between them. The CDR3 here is CSVGTRSYEQYF. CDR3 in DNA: TGCAGCGTTGGGACCCGCTCCTACGAGCAGTACTTC.

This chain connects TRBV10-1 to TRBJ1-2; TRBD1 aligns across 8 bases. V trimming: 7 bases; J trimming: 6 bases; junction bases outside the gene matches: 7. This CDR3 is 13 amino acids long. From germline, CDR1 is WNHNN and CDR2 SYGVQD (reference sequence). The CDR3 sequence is CASNSGQGDGYTF. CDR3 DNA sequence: TGCGCCAGCAATTCTGGACAGGGTGATGGCTACACCTTC.

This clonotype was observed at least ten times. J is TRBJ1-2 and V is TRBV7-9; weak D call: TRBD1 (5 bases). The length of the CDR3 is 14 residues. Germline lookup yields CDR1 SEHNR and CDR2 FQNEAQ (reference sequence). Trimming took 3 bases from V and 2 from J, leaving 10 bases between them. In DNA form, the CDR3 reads TGTGCCAGCAGCTTTGGGACCGACAACTATGGCTACACCTTC. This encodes CASSFGTDNYGYTF.

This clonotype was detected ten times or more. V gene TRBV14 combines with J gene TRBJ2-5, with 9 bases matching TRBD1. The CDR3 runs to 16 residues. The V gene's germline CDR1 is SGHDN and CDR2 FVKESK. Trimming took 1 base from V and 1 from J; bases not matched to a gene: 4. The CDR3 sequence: CASSQGDRAFQETQYF. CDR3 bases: TGTGCCAGCAGCCAAGGGGACAGGGCCTTCCAAGAGACCCAGTACTTC.

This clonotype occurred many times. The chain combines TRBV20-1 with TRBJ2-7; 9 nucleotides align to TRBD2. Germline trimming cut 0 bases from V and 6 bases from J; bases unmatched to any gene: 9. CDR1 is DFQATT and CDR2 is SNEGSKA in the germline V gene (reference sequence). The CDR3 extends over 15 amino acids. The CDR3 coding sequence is TGCAGTGCTAGAGATCCACTAGCGGGTCTCGGCGAGCAGTACTTC. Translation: CSARDPLAGLGEQYF.

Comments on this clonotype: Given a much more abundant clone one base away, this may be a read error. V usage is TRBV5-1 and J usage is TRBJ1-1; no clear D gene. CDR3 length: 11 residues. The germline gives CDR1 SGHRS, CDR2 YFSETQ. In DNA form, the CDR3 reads TGCGCCAGCAGCTTGGACGGTGAAGTTTTCTTT. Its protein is CASSLDGEVFF.